The clone carrying this T cell receptor beta chain was recorded a few times. The antigen remains unidentified. The data were taken from a study of human T cells and chemical hapten exposure. Turning to the study itself: Read at 6 days, the patch tests placed 0.01% DPC on the upper back.

Unique molecular identifiers were affixed to discrete cDNA molecules within the library. One entry per CDR3 protein results from TCRdb running MiXCR on the RACE reads. The sample contains 200,000 to 300,000 distinct CDR3 sequences, roughly 8.9% of which appear only once. Overall study findings and caveats: Positive correlation was observed between PT1 expanded TCR counts and patch test score.

V lost 0 bases, J lost 3 bases, and 8 bases lay in between. This CDR3 is 14 amino acids long. Germline V gene sequence: CDR1 LGHNA, CDR2 YSLEER. Time point indicated: pre-sensitization, week 0. The treatment: therapeutic diphenylcyclopropenone sensitization with weekly scalp DPC. Total RNA was isolated from whole blood that had not been fractionated. The TCR was taken from a woman aged 40 to 49 with alopecia areata. Some clones in this sample may be carry-over from other donors' samples. The chain is built from TRBV4-3 and TRBJ1-1; D ambiguous. The sequenced sample was whole blood, obtained in connection with sensitization to the hapten diphenylcyclopropenone (DPC). The CDR3 is CASSQDRTYTEAFF. CDR3 sequence (DNA): TGCGCCAGCAGCCAAGATAGGACCTACACTGAAGCTTTCTTT.